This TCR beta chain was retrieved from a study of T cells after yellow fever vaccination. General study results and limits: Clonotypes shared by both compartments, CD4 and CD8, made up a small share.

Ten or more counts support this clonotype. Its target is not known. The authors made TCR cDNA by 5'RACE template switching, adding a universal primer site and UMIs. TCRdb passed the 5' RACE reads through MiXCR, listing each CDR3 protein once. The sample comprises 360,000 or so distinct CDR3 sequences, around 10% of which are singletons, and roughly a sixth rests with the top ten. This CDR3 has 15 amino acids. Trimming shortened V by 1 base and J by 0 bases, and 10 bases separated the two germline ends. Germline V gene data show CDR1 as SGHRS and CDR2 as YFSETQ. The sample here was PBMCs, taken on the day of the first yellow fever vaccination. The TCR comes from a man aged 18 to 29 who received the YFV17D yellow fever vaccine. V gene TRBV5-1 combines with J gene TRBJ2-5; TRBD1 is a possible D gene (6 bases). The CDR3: CASSLFSGDQETQYF. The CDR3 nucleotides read TGCGCCAGCAGCTTGTTTTCAGGGGACCAAGAGACCCAGTACTTC.